This T cell receptor beta chain was documented in a study of blood T cell repertoires in COVID-19. CDR1 is SGDLS and CDR2 is YYNGEE in the germline V gene. The V gene end was trimmed by 0 bases and the J gene end by 1 base; junction bases not matched to a gene: 2. The CDR3 is 15 amino acids. TCRdb's copy holds only in-frame clones and misses some; the assay was immunoSEQ multiplex PCR. The table has approximately 150,000 clones, roughly 84% seen once. The source material was PBMCs or T cells enriched from blood (not recorded which). This TCR came from a man between 65 and 79 years old who had been exposed to COVID-19. The chain links TRBV9 to TRBJ2-3; 7 nucleotides agree with TRBD1. CDR3 DNA sequence: TGTGCCAGCAGCGTAGTTACAGGGGGCACAGATACGCAGTATTTT. As protein: CASSVVTGGTDTQYF.